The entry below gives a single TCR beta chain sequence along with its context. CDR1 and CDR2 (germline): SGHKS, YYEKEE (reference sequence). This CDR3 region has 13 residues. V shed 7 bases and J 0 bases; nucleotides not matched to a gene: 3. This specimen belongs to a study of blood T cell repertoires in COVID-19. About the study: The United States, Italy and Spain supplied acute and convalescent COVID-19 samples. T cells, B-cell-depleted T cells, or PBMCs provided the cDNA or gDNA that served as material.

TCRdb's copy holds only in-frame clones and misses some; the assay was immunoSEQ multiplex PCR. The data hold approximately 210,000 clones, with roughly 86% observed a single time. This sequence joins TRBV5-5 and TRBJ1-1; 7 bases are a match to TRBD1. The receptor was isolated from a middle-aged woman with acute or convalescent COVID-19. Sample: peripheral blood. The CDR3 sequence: CASEGQLNTEAFF. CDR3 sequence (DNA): TGTGCCAGCGAGGGACAGCTGAACACTGAAGCTTTCTTT.